The present TCR beta chain was sequenced within a study of T cell repertoires in cytomegalovirus infection. General observations from the study: Dominating the ex vivo response were TCR beta clonotypes that were CMV-specific and HLA-C-restricted.

This clonotype was counted between two and nine times. Its antigen is not identified. TCRdb redid the calling of the reads with MiXCR, one entry per CDR3 protein. Here the sample spans about 830,000 distinct CDR3 sequences, about 33% being singletons. Germline-derived CDR1 and CDR2 are MNHNS and SASEGT. V lost 2 bases and J 4 bases, leaving 11 bases between the germline ends. CDR3 length equals 14 residues. Specimen: cultured CD8+ T cells from PBMCs, collected from culture after CMV antigen stimulation. The sequence was obtained from a human donor in good health (CMV status not recorded). Some clones in this sample may be carry-over from other donors' samples. This chain links TRBV6-1 with TRBJ2-5, with D perhaps TRBD1 (6 bases). CDR3 DNA sequence: TGTGCCAGCAGTGAAAGGGCAGGGGTAGAGACCCAGTACTTC. It is translated as CASSERAGVETQYF.